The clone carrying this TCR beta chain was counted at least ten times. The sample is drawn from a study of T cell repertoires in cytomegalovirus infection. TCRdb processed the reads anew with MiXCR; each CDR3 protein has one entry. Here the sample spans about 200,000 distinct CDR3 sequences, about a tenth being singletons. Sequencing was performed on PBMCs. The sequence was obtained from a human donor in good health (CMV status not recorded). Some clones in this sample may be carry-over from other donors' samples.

The CDR3 here is CASSIYQGEQFF. The CDR3 nucleotides read TGTGCCAGCAGCATATACCAGGGAGAGCAGTTCTTC. This rearrangement joins TRBV7-3 to TRBJ2-1, with D possibly TRBD1 on 5 matching bases. Germline V gene data show CDR1 as SGHTA and CDR2 as FQGTGA. V was clipped by 5 bases and J by 10 bases, with 12 bases between them. This CDR3 region has 12 residues.